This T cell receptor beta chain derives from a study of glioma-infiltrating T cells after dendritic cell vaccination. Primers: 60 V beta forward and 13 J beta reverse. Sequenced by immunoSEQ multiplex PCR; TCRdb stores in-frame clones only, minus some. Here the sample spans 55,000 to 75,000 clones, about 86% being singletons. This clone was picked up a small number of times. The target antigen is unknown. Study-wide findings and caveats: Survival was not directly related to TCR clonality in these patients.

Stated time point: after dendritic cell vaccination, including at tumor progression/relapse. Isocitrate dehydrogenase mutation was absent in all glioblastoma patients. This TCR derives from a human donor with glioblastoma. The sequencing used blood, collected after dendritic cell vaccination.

The CDR3 region has the DNA TGTGCCAGCAGCCCATCGACAGAAAACACTGAAGCTTTCTTT. This gives the protein CASSPSTENTEAFF. The chain employs TRBV16 and TRBJ1-1; tentative D call: TRBD1 (5 bases). Trimming left V 4 bases short and J 2 bases short, with 11 bases between. Germline loops: CDR1 KGHSY, CDR2 FQNENV. This CDR3 contains 14 residues.